This T cell receptor beta chain appears in the sequencing data of a study of memory CD4+ T cells and cytomegalovirus serostatus. The study, taken as a whole, reports: The CMV-associated TCR signature appears largely within the CD4+ memory repertoire. Each of approximately 73 CMV-associated TCRbeta sequences occurred in one to five individuals. Median bootstrapped AUC for CMV status was approximately 0.95 originally, about 0.9 US-trained.

This clone was recorded only once. Its antigen is currently unknown. TCRdb's copy holds only in-frame clones and misses some; the assay was immunoSEQ multiplex PCR. The sample contains 60,000 or so clones, approximately 77% of which appear only once. The sort gate was single viable CD3+CD4+CD8-CD45RO+ cells for memory CD4+ T cells. The sample taken for sequencing was memory CD4+ T cells from blood. The clonotype comes from an adult in good health and CMV-seronegative. Some clones in this sample may be carry-over from other donors' samples.

CDR3 DNA: TGTGCCAGCATTAGACGCGGCGGAGCCTACGAGCAGTACTTC. Its protein is CASIRRGGAYEQYF. The chain has TRBV28 and TRBJ2-7; D is uncertain. The CDR3 length is 14 residues. Deletions cut 7 bases from V and 2 bases from J, with 15 bases between. CDR1 and CDR2 (germline): MDHEN, SYDVKM. Variable domain in full (rest from reference TRBV28 and TRBJ2-7): DVKVTQSSRYLVKRTGEKVFLECVQDMDHENMFWYRQDPGLGLRLIYFSYDVKMKEKGDIPEGYSVSREKKERFSLILESASTNQTSMYLCASIRRGGAYEQYFGPGTRLTVT.